Following are 3 T cell receptor beta chains from one sample sequenced in a study of blood T cells in healthy people across ages. Combining a sample-barcoded 5' primer with a J-beta primer mix, a second PCR ran for 7 to 11 cycles. TCRdb analysed the 5' RACE reads with MiXCR anew, one entry per CDR3 protein. Found here are around 1.5 million distinct CDR3 sequences, 42% of them singletons; the top ten hold roughly 7.7%. The sequencing sample was made of blood. Every receptor here comes from a woman under 30 in good health.

This clonotype has only a few counts. The chain carries TRBV29-1 and TRBJ2-3; possible D gene TRBD1, 5 bases. The CDR3 spans 14 residues. V was shortened by 0 bases and J by 6 bases, with 13 bases between the two germline ends. CDR1 is SQVTM, CDR2 ANQGSEA, per germline. CDR3 region: CSVEDRIAGDTQYF. CDR3 nucleotide sequence: TGCAGCGTTGAAGATAGGATCGCAGGGGATACGCAGTATTTT.

There are a few counts of this clonotype. This chain connects TRBV18 to TRBJ1-5; D gene uncertain. The V and J ends lost 5 bases and 2 bases respectively, with 7 bases between them. CDR3 length: 13 residues. Looked up from germline, CDR1 is KGHSH and CDR2 is LQKENI. The CDR3 loop reads CASSMSGNQPQHF. In nucleotides, the CDR3 is TGTGCCAGCTCAATGTCCGGCAATCAGCCCCAGCATTTT.

This clonotype has more than one count but fewer than ten. The genes are TRBV2 and TRBJ2-7; D is perhaps TRBD2 (6 bases). Trimming took 4 bases from V and 6 from J, leaving 16 bases between them. Germline V lookup: CDR1 SNHLY, CDR2 FYNNEI. This CDR3 is 14 amino acids long. This CDR3 is CASSGDFQGPEQYF. For the CDR3, the DNA is TGTGCCAGCAGTGGGGACTTCCAGGGTCCCGAGCAGTACTTC.